This is a list of T cell receptor beta chains from one sample in a study of T cells in Graves' hyperthyroidism and ophthalmopathy. TCRdb reprocessed the multiplex PCR reads with MiXCR, giving one entry per CDR3 protein. Of 500,000 to 600,000 distinct CDR3 sequences in the sample, about 43% were seen once. The sample was peripheral blood or thyroid tissue (not recorded which). These receptor sequences come from an adult woman with Graves' disease, either hyperthyroidism or ophthalmopathy (not recorded which). Each CDR3 is given with its conserved first and last residue. A D gene is named only where the DNA matches it firmly. Expanded clones get a size class; other rows say once, few or many, or leave the size out.

-,many,TRBV19,TRBJ1-1,TGTGCCAGTAAACTGGCAGGGGAGATAGGCACTGAAGCTTTCTTT,CASKLAGEIGTEAFF
-,-,TRBV29-1,TRBJ2-5,TGCAGCGTTGACCCGAGGTTCCAAGAGACCCAGTACTTC,CSVDPRFQETQYF
-,many,TRBV10-3,TRBJ1-2,TGTGCCATCAGACCTACATGGACCGGAGGCTACACCTTC,CAIRPTWTGGYTF
TRBD2,-,TRBV10-3,TRBJ2-7,TGTGCCATCAGCTTACCGGGACTAGGAAGCTACGAGCAGTACTTC,CAISLPGLGSYEQYF
TRBD2,many,TRBV29-1,TRBJ2-2,TGCAGCGTTACGGGACTAGCGGGAGCCGGGGAGCTGTTTTTT,CSVTGLAGAGELFF
TRBD1,many,TRBV5-1,TRBJ2-7,TGCGCCAGCAGCTTGGCAGGACAGGATAACGAGCAGTACTTC,CASSLAGQDNEQYF
-,-,TRBV7-2,TRBJ2-3,TGTGCCAGCAGCTTAACGAGCGGAACTGGGGGAGATACGCAGTATTTT,CASSLTSGTGGDTQYF
-,-,TRBV11-1,TRBJ1-3,TGTGCCAGCAGTTTTGACCACTCTGGAAACACCATATATTTT,CASSFDHSGNTIYF
-,many,TRBV7-9,TRBJ1-2,TGTGCCAGCAGCCCCCTCTCCGACAGGAAGAACTATGGCTACACCTTC,CASSPLSDRKNYGYTF
TRBD1,-,TRBV20-1,TRBJ1-5,TGCAGTGCTAGAGGGACAGGGACAGCGAATCAGCCCCAGCATTTT,CSARGTGTANQPQHF
-,-,TRBV10-3,TRBJ1-1,TGTGCCATCAGTGACCAGGGAAACACTGAAGCTTTCTTT,CAISDQGNTEAFF
-,many,TRBV6-1,TRBJ1-5,TGTGCCAGCAGTGAAGAAGGGCAGGGGAGAATCAAGCCCCAGCATTTT,CASSEEGQGRIKPQHF
TRBD1,-,TRBV15,TRBJ2-7,TGTGCCACCAGCAGAGAGTCAGGGGGTGTGAACGAGCAGTACTTC,CATSRESGGVNEQYF
-,-,TRBV19,TRBJ2-2,TGTGCCAGTAGTATCCCCGGTGCCGGGGAGCTGTTTTTT,CASSIPGAGELFF
-,-,TRBV2,TRBJ2-7,TGTGCCAGCAGCTCCGAATTGCGACGGAACGAGCAGTACTTC,CASSSELRRNEQYF
-,many,TRBV13,TRBJ2-2,TGTGCCAGCAGCCCCGGGTGGACCGGGGAGCTGTTTTTT,CASSPGWTGELFF
-,-,TRBV7-8,TRBJ2-1,TGTGCCAGCAGCTCCGGACGGGGGCCCTACAATGAGCAGTTCTTC,CASSSGRGPYNEQFF
-,many,TRBV25-1,TRBJ2-7,TGTGCCAGCAGTGCGGGGCCGGGAGAGCAGTACTTC,CASSAGPGEQYF
-,many,TRBV7-9,TRBJ1-2,TGTGCCAGCACCTTAGGAGGGATGGGCGGCTACACCTTC,CASTLGGMGGYTF
-,-,TRBV15,TRBJ2-7,TGTGCCACCAGCAGAGCCATGCCACCGTCGGGCTACGAGCAGTACTTC,CATSRAMPPSGYEQYF
TRBD1,-,TRBV15,TRBJ2-5,TGTGCCACCAGCAGAGATACAGGGGAGAGAGAGACCCAGTACTTC,CATSRDTGERETQYF
-,many,TRBV4-1,TRBJ2-7,TGCGCCAGCAGCCAACCGGGCAGCCGGGGCCACTACGAGCAGTACTTC,CASSQPGSRGHYEQYF
-,-,TRBV29-1,TRBJ1-2,TGCAGCGCTGGACCTCGGCTTGATGGCTACACCTTC,CSAGPRLDGYTF